These 16 T cell receptor beta chains were all obtained from the same sample, sequenced in a study of PD-L1 blockade in urothelial cancer. Time point noted: pretreatment peripheral blood. Sequencing was performed with immunoSEQ multiplex PCR; in TCRdb, only in-frame clones are kept and a portion is missing. The table lists 50,000 to 70,000 clones, approximately 80% of them singletons, with around 1.6% in the top ten. The material sequenced was PBMCs, taken around atezolizumab (anti-PD-L1) treatment. These receptors all stem from a man between 70 and 80 years old with urothelial cancer.

The J gene is TRBJ1-2, the V gene TRBV5-1; D remains unclear. The CDR3 contains 14 residues. Germline V gene lookup returns CDR1 SGHRS and CDR2 YFSETQ. The ends were cut back, 0 bases at V and 2 bases at J, with 8 bases in the middle. CDR3 nucleotides: TGCGCCAGCAGCTTGGGGGCGGGAAACTATGGCTACACCTTC. Translating gives CASSLGAGNYGYTF.

The rearrangement uses TRBV7-6 and TRBJ2-7; weak D call: TRBD2 (6 bases). Per the germline V gene, CDR1 is SGHVS and CDR2 is FNYEAQ. The CDR3 is 14 residues long. V lost 3 bases and J lost 5, with 14 bases in between. The CDR3 loop reads CASSLRGGYDEQYF. The CDR3 DNA is TGTGCCAGCAGCTTGCGAGGAGGGTATGACGAGCAGTACTTC.

This chain joins TRBV5-4 and TRBJ2-7, with TRBD1 identical over 9 bases. From germline, CDR1 is SGHNT and CDR2 YYREEE (reference sequence). The CDR3 has 15 residues. Losses at the gene ends were 7 bases for V and 5 bases for J; bases not matched to a gene: 13. In nucleotides, the CDR3 is TGTGCCAGCCTTAACTCCCGGGACAGGGACCACGAGCAGTACTTC. It encodes CASLNSRDRDHEQYF.

This clone was detected once. The chain joins TRBV5-1 to TRBJ1-1; TRBD1 matches at 9 bases. The V segment lost 0 bases and the J segment 5 bases; nucleotides outside the gene matches: 8. The CDR3 has 16 amino acids. Germline assignment: CDR1 SGHRS and CDR2 YFSETQ. CDR3 nucleotides: TGCGCCAGCAGCTTGGGATGGACAGGGGTCGGGACTGAAGCTTTCTTT. Its translation: CASSLGWTGVGTEAFF.

The gene calls are TRBV9 and TRBJ2-7, with D maybe TRBD1 (5 bases). V was clipped by 0 bases and J by 4 bases, with 14 bases between them. CDR1 is SGDLS and CDR2 is YYNGEE in the germline V gene. This CDR3 region has 15 residues. CDR3 sequence (DNA): TGTGCCAGCAGCGTAGCGTGGGCAGGGCAATACGAGCAGTACTTC. Translated: CASSVAWAGQYEQYF. Supplemented by reference TRBV9 and TRBJ2-7, the full variable domain reads DSGVTQTPKHLITATGQRVTLRCSPRSGDLSVYWYQQSLDQGLQFLIQYYNGEERAKGNILERFSAQQFPDLHSELNLSSLELGDSALYFCASSVAWAGQYEQYFGPGTRLTVT.

The chain joins TRBV29-1 to TRBJ2-7, with 7 bases that match TRBD1. The CDR3 is made up of 14 amino acids. Trimming removed 7 bases from V and 6 bases from J; junction bases left unmatched: 15. Germline CDR1 SQVTM, CDR2 ANQGSEA. The CDR3: CSAKRGGESGEQYF. The CDR3 DNA reads TGCAGCGCCAAGAGAGGGGGCGAGAGTGGCGAGCAGTACTTC.

The rearrangement uses TRBV28 and TRBJ2-5, with D perhaps matching TRBD2 (7 bases). The CDR3 runs to 16 residues. The germline CDR1 and CDR2 sequences are MDHEN and SYDVKM. V lost 6 bases and J lost 2, with 19 bases in between. The CDR3 reads CASRSGVGGGQETQYF. CDR3 DNA: TGTGCCAGCAGAAGTGGGGTAGGGGGGGGGCAAGAGACCCAGTACTTC.

The V and J genes are TRBV9 and TRBJ2-5, with 8 bases that match TRBD2. Trimming cost V 7 bases and J 5 bases; bases outside gene matches: 7. The CDR3 is 13 amino acids. Germline CDR1 reads SGDLS; CDR2 reads YYNGEE. This CDR3 is CASGRGLAETQYF. The CDR3 region has the DNA TGTGCCAGCGGGCGCGGACTAGCTGAGACCCAGTACTTC.

V is TRBV15 and J is TRBJ1-5; no firm D call. V was trimmed by 5 bases and J by 4 bases, leaving 9 bases between them. The CDR3 spans 13 residues. Germline V lookup: CDR1 LNHNV, CDR2 YYDKDF (reference sequence). The CDR3 nucleotides read TGTGCCACCAGCTATGAGATTAATCAGCCCCAGCATTTT. It specifies CATSYEINQPQHF.

The chain couples TRBV19 to TRBJ1-2; TRBD1 matches at 10 bases. Germline V lookup: CDR1 LNHDA, CDR2 SQIVND (reference sequence). The V gene end was trimmed by 3 bases and the J gene end by 5 bases; junction bases not matched to a gene: 3. CDR3 length equals 14 residues. The CDR3 here is CASSMTGQGYGYTF. CDR3 sequence (DNA): TGTGCCAGTAGTATGACGGGACAGGGGTATGGCTACACCTTC.

The chain is built from TRBV7-2 and TRBJ2-1, with D unclear. The CDR3 length is 12 residues. From germline, CDR1 is SGHTA and CDR2 FQGNSA. V shed 1 base and J shed 9 bases, with 7 bases lying between them. CDR3: CASSLGAIEQFF. Here the CDR3 DNA reads TGTGCCAGCAGCTTAGGAGCGATTGAGCAGTTCTTC.

The chain has TRBV28 and TRBJ2-3; 8 bases are a match to TRBD1. This CDR3 comprises 15 residues. Germline loops: CDR1 MDHEN, CDR2 SYDVKM. The junction had 6 bases not matched to a gene; V was cut back by 2 bases and J by 5 bases. The CDR3 here is CASSLRSRGRDTQYF. CDR3 coding DNA: TGTGCCAGCAGTTTACGGAGCAGGGGGCGAGATACGCAGTATTTT.

The rearrangement uses TRBV6-5 and TRBJ1-2, with D maybe TRBD1 (5 bases). The V end lost 5 bases, the J end lost 10 bases, and 11 bases lay between the germline ends. Germline values: CDR1 MNHEY, CDR2 SVGAGI. The CDR3 covers 11 residues. The CDR3: CASSQGGDYTF. The CDR3 DNA follows: TGTGCCAGCAGTCAGGGTGGCGACTACACCTTC.

The rearrangement uses TRBV28 and TRBJ2-7, with D possibly matching TRBD1 (5 bases). The V end lost 5 bases, the J end lost 7 bases, and 15 bases lay between the germline ends. Per germline, CDR1 MDHEN and CDR2 SYDVKM. The CDR3 is 13 amino acids. In nucleotides, the CDR3 is TGTGCCAGCAGTCCCCCGAAGGGGCAGGAGCAGTACTTC. Its translation is CASSPPKGQEQYF.

V and J are TRBV5-1 and TRBJ1-4; D not resolved. The CDR3 consists of 16 residues. Germline V CDR1 and CDR2: SGHRS, YFSETQ. V was shortened by 1 base and J by 0 bases, with 10 bases between the two germline ends. As DNA, the CDR3 is TGCGCCAGCAGCTTGTCCGTCCAGGCAACTAATGAAAAACTGTTTTTT. Translated, it gives CASSLSVQATNEKLFF.

The chain carries TRBV5-1 and TRBJ2-5, with 12 bases aligning to TRBD2. V trimming: 4 bases; J trimming: 5 bases; junction bases outside the gene matches: 9. The CDR3 contains 16 residues. The germline V gene encodes CDR1 SGHRS and CDR2 YFSETQ. CDR3 DNA: TGCGCCAGCAGCCCTTCTAGCGGGAGGGGTCGGGAGACCCAGTACTTC. Translating gives CASSPSSGRGRETQYF.